Below, 32 T cell receptor beta chains from the same sample are listed, as sequenced in a study of T cell repertoires in cytomegalovirus infection. TCRdb re-analysed the reads in MiXCR, keeping a single row per CDR3 protein. This table has around 130,000 distinct CDR3 sequences, more than 20% appearing once. The antigens for these receptors are not known. Source material: PBMCs, sequenced either directly or after in vitro stimulation (not recorded which). All receptors derive from a human donor in good health (CMV status not recorded). Some clones in this sample may be carry-over from other donors' samples.

This clonotype was picked up a small number of times. The J gene is TRBJ2-3, the V gene TRBV20-1; 11 bases line up with TRBD2. Germline V gene sequence: CDR1 DFQATT, CDR2 SNEGSKA (reference sequence). J gave up 0 bases and V 4 bases, and 3 bases lay outside the gene matches. The CDR3 has 15 amino acids. The CDR3 loop reads CSATRTSGSTDTQYF. The CDR3 bases are TGCAGTGCTACTCGGACTAGCGGGAGCACAGATACGCAGTATTTT.

The chain recombines TRBV7-2 with TRBJ1-5; weak D call: TRBD1 (5 bases). Germline values: CDR1 SGHTA, CDR2 FQGNSA. Deletions cut 5 bases from V and 4 bases from J, with 15 bases between. This CDR3 region has 15 residues. The CDR3: CASSGEPGPNQPQHF. The CDR3 bases are TGTGCCAGCAGCGGGGAACCGGGGCCTAATCAGCCCCAGCATTTT.

Ten or more counts support this clonotype. The chain links TRBV6-2 or TRBV6-3 to TRBJ2-7; possible D gene TRBD1, 6 bases. Germline CDR1 and CDR2: MNHEY and SVGEGT. The CDR3 totals 12 residues. Trimming shortened V by 6 bases and J by 4 bases, and 10 bases separated the two germline ends. The chain's CDR3 is CASRGQKYEQYV. CDR3 nucleotides: TGTGCCAGCAGAGGACAGAAATACGAGCAGTACGTC.

This clonotype was recorded many times. This rearrangement joins TRBV4-3 to TRBJ2-3; TRBD2 matches at 9 bases. There are 17 residues in the CDR3. The germline CDR1 and CDR2 sequences are LGHNA and YSLEER. V was pared by 4 bases and J by 5 bases, with 13 bases of the junction left unmatched. The CDR3 is CASSLDPGLSGGDTQYF. The CDR3 DNA is TGCGCCAGCAGCCTCGACCCAGGACTTAGCGGGGGAGATACGCAGTATTTT.

This clonotype was counted between two and nine times. This sequence joins TRBV5-1 and TRBJ1-1, with TRBD1 matching 7 bases. Per the germline V gene, CDR1 is SGHRS and CDR2 is YFSETQ. V dropped 2 bases and J dropped 7; count of bases not matched to a gene: 8. The CDR3 is 14 amino acids. The CDR3 DNA reads TGCGCCAGCAGCTTAGAACAGGGGTTGAGTGAAGCTTTCTTT. This encodes CASSLEQGLSEAFF.

The rearrangement links TRBV27 to TRBJ2-1; D gene unclear. The germline V and J ends were trimmed by 3 bases and 7 bases, with 10 bases remaining between them. This CDR3 comprises 13 residues. The germline CDR1 and CDR2 sequences are MNHEY and SMNVEV (reference sequence). CDR3 sequence: CASSFGLGNEQFF. The DNA for the CDR3 is TGTGCCAGCAGTTTCGGTCTAGGAAATGAGCAGTTCTTC.

This clonotype was observed at least ten times. This chain connects TRBV7-2 to TRBJ1-2; D call uncertain. The length of the CDR3 is 16 residues. V was shortened by 1 base and J by 1 base, with 13 bases between the two germline ends. Looked up from germline, CDR1 is SGHTA and CDR2 is FQGNSA. The CDR3 here is CASSLVWAQDNYGYTF. The DNA of the CDR3 is TGTGCCAGCAGCTTAGTCTGGGCCCAAGATAACTATGGCTACACCTTC.

The rearrangement uses TRBV7-9 and TRBJ2-3; no clear D. CDR3 size: 14 residues. CDR1 SEHNR and CDR2 FQNEAQ come from the germline V gene (reference sequence). V was clipped by 5 bases and J by 0 bases, with 9 bases between them. The CDR3 DNA reads TGTGCCAGCAGCGTTGACTGGAGCACAGATACGCAGTATTTT. Translation: CASSVDWSTDTQYF. The full variable domain, rest sourced from reference TRBV7-9 and TRBJ2-3, is DTGVSQNPRHKITKRGQNVTFRCDPISEHNRLYWYRQTLGQGPEFLTYFQNEAQLEKSRLLSDRFSAERPKGSFSTLEIQRTEQGDSAMYLCASSVDWSTDTQYFGPGTRLTVL.

This clonotype was recorded once. The rearrangement uses TRBV28 and TRBJ2-7; D is unresolved. The CDR3 is 14 residues long. Germline assignment: CDR1 MDHEN and CDR2 SYDVKM. The V end lost 3 bases, the J end lost 3 bases, and 12 bases lay between the germline ends. CDR3 in amino acids: CASSLWGGDYEQYF. CDR3 coding DNA: TGTGCCAGCAGTTTGTGGGGTGGAGACTACGAGCAGTACTTC.

In its sample, this clonotype ranks as medium-sized (0.01 to 0.1%). V gene TRBV29-1 combines with J gene TRBJ2-1, with D uncertain. CDR1 SQVTM and CDR2 ANQGSEA come from the germline V gene. The CDR3 totals 11 residues. Between the trimmed V and J ends, which lost 7 bases and 1 base, there was a span of 5 bases. CDR3 in DNA: TGCAGCGCCGAGTCCTACAATGAGCAGTTCTTC. Encoded protein: CSAESYNEQFF.

This clonotype has a count of ten or more. The chain combines TRBV6-2 or TRBV6-3 with TRBJ2-7; no reliable D call. Germline assignment: CDR1 MNHEY and CDR2 SVGEGT. Trimming stripped 2 bases from V and 4 bases from J, with 6 bases between. CDR3 length: 12 residues. CDR3 region: CASSYQIYEQYV. CDR3 DNA: TGTGCCAGCAGTTACCAGATTTACGAGCAGTACGTC.

This clonotype turned up a few times. V and J are TRBV6-2 or TRBV6-3 and TRBJ2-1; the D is unclear. V lost 3 bases and J lost 7, with 7 bases in between. The CDR3 loop spans 12 amino acids. In germline, CDR1 is MNHEY, CDR2 SVGEGT. CDR3 coding DNA: TGTGCCAGCAGTTATCTAGGTAATGAGCAGTTCTTC. It translates to CASSYLGNEQFF.

There are a few counts of this clonotype. The rearrangement links TRBV6-6 to TRBJ2-5; the D is unclear. V was cut by 6 bases and J by 0 bases, with 8 bases left in between. This CDR3 has 13 residues. The germline gives CDR1 MNHNY, CDR2 SVGAGI (reference sequence). The DNA for the CDR3 is TGTGCCAGCAGCTACAAGTACCAAGAGACCCAGTACTTC. Its translation: CASSYKYQETQYF.

The table lists this clonotype with many counts. The rearrangement uses TRBV7-9 and TRBJ1-1; the match to TRBD1 covers 8 bases. Germline-derived CDR1 and CDR2 are SEHNR and FQNEAQ (reference sequence). This CDR3 has 15 residues. V lost 4 bases to trimming and J lost 3 bases; unmatched junction nucleotides: 7. The CDR3 coding sequence is TGTGCCAGCAGCTCGGACAGGGAGGGTTACACTGAAGCTTTCTTT. It is translated as CASSSDREGYTEAFF.

V usage is TRBV9 and J usage is TRBJ2-3, with no clear D. The V gene lost 0 bases and the J gene lost 4 bases, with 3 bases spanning the gap. This CDR3 spans 12 amino acids. Germline-derived CDR1 and CDR2 are SGDLS and YYNGEE. The CDR3 is CASSVEADTQYF. CDR3 DNA sequence: TGTGCCAGCAGCGTAGAGGCAGATACGCAGTATTTT.

This clonotype appeared many times. The chain combines TRBV7-2 with TRBJ2-2; D is undetermined. V was trimmed by 2 bases and J by 7 bases, leaving 11 bases between them. In germline, CDR1 is SGHTA, CDR2 FQGNSA. The CDR3 runs to 14 residues. CDR3 in amino acids: CASSLRPLSGELFF. CDR3 nucleotide sequence: TGTGCCAGCAGCTTAAGGCCCCTTAGCGGGGAGCTGTTTTTT.

This clonotype was detected only a few times. The V gene is TRBV19, the J gene TRBJ2-1; weak D call: TRBD2 (6 bases). CDR1 is LNHDA, CDR2 SQIVND, per germline (reference sequence). This CDR3 contains 17 residues. V was shortened by 5 bases and J by 9 bases, with 26 bases between the two germline ends. CDR3 amino acids: CASSSDPTVAVDGEQFF. As DNA, the CDR3 is TGTGCCAGTAGTTCAGACCCTACGGTAGCGGTTGACGGTGAGCAGTTCTTC.

This rearrangement joins TRBV25-1 to TRBJ2-1; D may be TRBD2 (5 bases). The CDR3 runs to 15 residues. Germline V gene data show CDR1 as MGHDK and CDR2 as SYGVNS. V shed 5 bases and J shed 1 base, with 12 bases lying between them. The CDR3 here is CASSRGGGSYNEQFF. In nucleotides, the CDR3 is TGTGCCAGCAGTCGGGGTGGCGGATCCTACAATGAGCAGTTCTTC. Drawing the rest from reference TRBV25-1 and TRBJ2-1, the complete variable domain is EADIYQTPRYLVIGTGKKITLECSQTMGHDKMYWYQQDPGMELHLIHYSYGVNSTEKGDLSSESTVSRIRTEHFPLTLESARPSHTSQYLCASSRGGGSYNEQFFGPGTRLTVL.

V and J are TRBV6-2 or TRBV6-3 and TRBJ1-2, with 7 bases that match TRBD1. The CDR3 extends over 15 amino acids. The V and J ends lost 4 bases and 4 bases, in that order; junction bases with no gene match: 9. CDR1 MNHEY and CDR2 SVGEGT come from the germline V gene. CDR3 in DNA: TGTGCCAGCAGTTCCGCCGGGACAGATTCCTATGGCTACACCTTC. Translating gives CASSSAGTDSYGYTF.

The chain joins TRBV27 to TRBJ2-1, with TRBD2 matching over 10 bases. CDR1 MNHEY and CDR2 SMNVEV come from the germline V gene (reference sequence). V lost 6 bases, J lost 3 bases, and 8 bases stayed unmatched. The CDR3 length is 16 residues. CDR3: CASRILAGSNYNEQFF. CDR3 nucleotides: TGTGCCAGCAGGATACTAGCGGGATCTAACTACAATGAGCAGTTCTTC.

This clonotype has at least ten counts. DNA for the CDR3: TGTGCCAGCAGCTTGACTCCGCCCTCTGGGGCCAACGTCCTGACTTTC. Translation: CASSLTPPSGANVLTF. The V gene is TRBV7-2, the J gene TRBJ2-6; D not resolved. This CDR3 comprises 16 residues. V lost 3 bases, J lost 0 bases, and 9 bases lay in between. CDR1 and CDR2 (germline): SGHTA, FQGNSA.

This chain joins TRBV10-3 and TRBJ2-3; D unresolved. Trimming pared 10 bases from V and 7 bases from J, leaving 12 bases between. CDR1 ENHRY and CDR2 SYGVKD come from the germline V gene. The CDR3 loop spans 11 amino acids. Here the CDR3 DNA reads TGTGCCACGGGTCCAGCGAATACGCAGTATTTT. Translation: CATGPANTQYF.

CDR3 amino acids: CASSLEPPLETSGRSETQYF. The CDR3 nucleotides are TGTGCCAGCAGCTTAGAACCCCCCCTTGAAACTAGCGGGAGATCAGAGACCCAGTACTTC. This chain joins TRBV11-2 and TRBJ2-5, with TRBD2 matching over 11 bases. Trimming removed 0 bases from V and 4 bases from J; junction bases left unmatched: 16. Germline values: CDR1 SGHAT, CDR2 FQNNGV. The CDR3 runs to 20 residues.

The sample holds many counts of this clonotype. The chain couples TRBV10-3 to TRBJ1-5, with D uncertain. Germline values: CDR1 ENHRY, CDR2 SYGVKD. V was pared by 11 bases and J by 4 bases, with 18 bases between. This CDR3 region has 14 residues. The CDR3 is CAAAGVLGNQPQHF. The CDR3, as DNA: TGTGCCGCGGCCGGAGTCCTGGGGAATCAGCCCCAGCATTTT.

J is TRBJ2-3 and V is TRBV18; D remains ambiguous. Germline CDR1 and CDR2: KGHSH and LQKENI. This CDR3 spans 14 amino acids. V was pared by 3 bases and J by 1 base, with 8 bases between. The CDR3 coding sequence is TGTGCCAGCTCACCCGCGAGCGGCACAGATACGCAGTATTTT. This encodes CASSPASGTDTQYF.

This clonotype was seen a few times. The rearrangement links TRBV5-6 to TRBJ2-7, with 7 bases matching TRBD2. This CDR3 is built from 14 residues. The germline V gene has CDR1 SGHDT and CDR2 YYEEEE. The V gene end was trimmed by 4 bases and the J gene end by 3 bases; junction bases not matched to a gene: 7. DNA of the CDR3: TGTGCCAGCAGCGCGGGACTATCCCTCTACGAGCAGTACTTC. The encoded protein is CASSAGLSLYEQYF.

In this sample, this clonotype turned up many times. CDR3 bases: TGTGCCAGCAGCTTAACGGCGAATCGTGGAGATACGCAGTATTTT. As protein: CASSLTANRGDTQYF. The V and J genes are TRBV7-3 and TRBJ2-3, with D uncertain. The germline gives CDR1 SGHTA, CDR2 FQGTGA. The CDR3 loop spans 15 amino acids. The V and J ends lost 0 bases and 5 bases respectively, with 12 bases between them.

The sample holds a few counts of this clonotype. DNA of the CDR3: TGTGCCAGTACGCGGGTGAACACCGGGGAGCTGTTTTTT. Translated, it gives CASTRVNTGELFF. The genes are TRBV19 and TRBJ2-2, with TRBD2 as a possible D gene (5 bases). There are 13 residues in the CDR3. The germline V and J ends were trimmed by 7 bases and 1 base, with 7 bases remaining between them. Per germline, CDR1 LNHDA and CDR2 SQIVND (reference sequence).

The chain recombines TRBV6-1 with TRBJ2-3; D ambiguous. Trimming pared 5 bases from V and 1 base from J, leaving 10 bases between. The germline V gene encodes CDR1 MNHNS and CDR2 SASEGT. This CDR3 comprises 14 residues. The CDR3 loop is CASSPPWGTDTQYF. CDR3 DNA: TGTGCCAGCAGTCCCCCCTGGGGCACAGATACGCAGTATTTT.

In this sample, this clonotype turned up a few times. The chain joins TRBV19 to TRBJ1-2; D perhaps matches TRBD1 (6 bases). The CDR3 sequence is 13 residues long. V lost 3 bases and J 2 bases, leaving 7 bases between the germline ends. Germline V gene lookup returns CDR1 LNHDA and CDR2 SQIVND (reference sequence). The CDR3, as DNA: TGTGCCAGTAGTATGGACAGAAACTATGGCTACACCTTC. Its protein product is CASSMDRNYGYTF.

This clonotype turned up a few times. The chain links TRBV11-2 to TRBJ1-1; maybe TRBD1 (5 bases). Germline V gene sequence: CDR1 SGHAT, CDR2 FQNNGV. V lost 6 bases and J 0 bases, leaving 23 bases between the germline ends. The CDR3 runs to 18 residues. The CDR3 coding sequence is TGTGCCAGCAGTCGTTTAGGGTCGGGGCACCTGATGAACACTGAAGCTTTCTTT. Amino acids: CASSRLGSGHLMNTEAFF.

This rearrangement joins TRBV25-1 to TRBJ1-4; possibly TRBD1 for D (5 bases). The CDR3 is 14 residues long. V shed 11 bases and J shed 7 bases, with 20 bases lying between them. Germline lookup yields CDR1 MGHDK and CDR2 SYGVNS. The CDR3 DNA sequence: TGTGCCGGATGGCCTCAGGGTAAAGGTGAAAAACTGTTTTTT. It specifies CAGWPQGKGEKLFF.